This T cell receptor (beta chain) was documented in a study of cytomegalovirus exposure and HLA in healthy donors. PCR employed 60 Vbeta and 13 Jbeta primers. Method: immunoSEQ multiplex PCR; TCRdb's copy keeps in-frame clones and lacks some. Among about 110,000 clones, about three quarters were seen once, and the ten largest hold roughly 2.9%. Study-level results: Serostatus for CMV was the only available immune exposure information.

Trimming removed 5 bases from V and 5 bases from J, with 11 bases in between. This CDR3 has 12 amino acids. Looked up from germline, CDR1 is SGHRS and CDR2 is YFSETQ. On this clone: Its antigen remains unknown.

The source material was PBMCs. The V and J genes are TRBV5-1 and TRBJ2-7; tentative D call: TRBD1 (6 bases). This clonotype was sampled from a woman in her sixties in good health and CMV-seropositive. CDR3 sequence: CASRLTGDEQYF. DNA of the CDR3: TGCGCCAGCAGGTTGACAGGTGACGAGCAGTACTTC.